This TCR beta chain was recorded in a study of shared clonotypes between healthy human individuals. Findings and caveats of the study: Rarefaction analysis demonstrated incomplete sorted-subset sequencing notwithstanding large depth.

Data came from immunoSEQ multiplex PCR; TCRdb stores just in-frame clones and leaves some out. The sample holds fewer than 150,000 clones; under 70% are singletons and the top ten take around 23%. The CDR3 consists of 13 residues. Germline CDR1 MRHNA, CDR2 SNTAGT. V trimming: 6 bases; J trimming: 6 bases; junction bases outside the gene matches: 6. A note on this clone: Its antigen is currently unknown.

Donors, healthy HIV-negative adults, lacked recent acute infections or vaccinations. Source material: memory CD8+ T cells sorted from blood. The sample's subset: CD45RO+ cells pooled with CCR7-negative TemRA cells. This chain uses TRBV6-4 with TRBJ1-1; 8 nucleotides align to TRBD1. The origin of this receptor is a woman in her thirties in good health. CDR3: CASRATGGAEAFF. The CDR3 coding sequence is TGTGCCAGCAGGGCAACAGGGGGGGCTGAAGCTTTCTTT.